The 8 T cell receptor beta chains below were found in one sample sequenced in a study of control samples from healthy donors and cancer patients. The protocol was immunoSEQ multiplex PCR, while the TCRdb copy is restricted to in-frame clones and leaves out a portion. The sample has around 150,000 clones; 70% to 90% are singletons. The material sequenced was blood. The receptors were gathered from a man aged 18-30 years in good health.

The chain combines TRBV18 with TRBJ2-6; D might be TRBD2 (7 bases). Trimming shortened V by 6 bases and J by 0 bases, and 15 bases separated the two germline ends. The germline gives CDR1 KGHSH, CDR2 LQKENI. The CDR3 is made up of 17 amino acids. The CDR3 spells CASSVRGADSGANVLTF. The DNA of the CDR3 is TGTGCCAGCTCGGTCCGGGGGGCCGACTCTGGGGCCAACGTCCTGACTTTC.

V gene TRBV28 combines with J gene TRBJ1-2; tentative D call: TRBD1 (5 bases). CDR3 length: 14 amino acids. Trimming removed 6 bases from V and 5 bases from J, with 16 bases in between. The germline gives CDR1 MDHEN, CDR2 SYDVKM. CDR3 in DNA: TGTGCCAGCAGCAGGGTTAGTGTCAATTATGGCTACACCTTC. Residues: CASSRVSVNYGYTF.

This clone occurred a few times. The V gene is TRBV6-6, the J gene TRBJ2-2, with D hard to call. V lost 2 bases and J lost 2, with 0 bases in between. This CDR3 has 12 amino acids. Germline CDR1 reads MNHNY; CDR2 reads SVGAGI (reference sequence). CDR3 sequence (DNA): TGTGCCAGCAGTTACAACACCGGGGAGCTGTTTTTT. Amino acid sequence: CASSYNTGELFF.

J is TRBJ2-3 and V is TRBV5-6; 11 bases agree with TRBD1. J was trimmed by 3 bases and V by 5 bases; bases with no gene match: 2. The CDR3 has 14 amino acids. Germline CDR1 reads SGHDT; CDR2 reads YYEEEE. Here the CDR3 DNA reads TGTGCCAGCAGGGGACAGGGGGGAACAGATACGCAGTATTTT. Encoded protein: CASRGQGGTDTQYF. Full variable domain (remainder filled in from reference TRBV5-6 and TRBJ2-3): DAGVTQSPTHLIKTRGQQVTLRCSPKSGHDTVSWYQQALGQGPQFIFQYYEEEERQRGNFPDRFSGHQFPNYSSELNVNALLLGDSALYLCASRGQGGTDTQYFGPGTRLTVL.

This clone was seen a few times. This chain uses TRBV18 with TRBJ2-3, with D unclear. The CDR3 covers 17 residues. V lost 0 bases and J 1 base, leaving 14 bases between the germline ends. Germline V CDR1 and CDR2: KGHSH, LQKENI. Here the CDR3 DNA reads TGTGCCAGCTCACCACCAGACCCGACCGTGGGCACAGATACGCAGTATTTT. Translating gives CASSPPDPTVGTDTQYF.

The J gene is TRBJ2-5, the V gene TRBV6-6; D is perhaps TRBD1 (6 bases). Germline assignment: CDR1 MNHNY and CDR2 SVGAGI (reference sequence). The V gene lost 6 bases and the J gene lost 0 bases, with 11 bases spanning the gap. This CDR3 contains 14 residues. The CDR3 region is CASRGQLYQETQYF. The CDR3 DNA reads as TGTGCCAGCAGAGGACAGCTCTACCAAGAGACCCAGTACTTC.

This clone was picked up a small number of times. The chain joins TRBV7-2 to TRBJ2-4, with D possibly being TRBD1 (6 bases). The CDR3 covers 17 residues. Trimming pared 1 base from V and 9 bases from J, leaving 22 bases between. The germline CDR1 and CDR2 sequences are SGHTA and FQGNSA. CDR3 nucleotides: TGTGCCAGCAGCTTAGGGCCCCGGGCAGGGGAAAGGGTCATTCAGTACTTC. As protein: CASSLGPRAGERVIQYF.

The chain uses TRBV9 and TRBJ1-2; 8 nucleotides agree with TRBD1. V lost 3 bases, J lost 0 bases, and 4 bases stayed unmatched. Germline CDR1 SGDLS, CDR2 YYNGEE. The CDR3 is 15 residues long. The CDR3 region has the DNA TGTGCCAGCAGCGCAGGCAGGGGGCCTAACTATGGCTACACCTTC. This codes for CASSAGRGPNYGYTF.